This T cell receptor (beta chain) was recorded in a study of T cells in Graves' hyperthyroidism and ophthalmopathy. Study-wide results and caveats: Ophthalmopathy was predicted by the model a median of 6.5 months ahead of onset.

Amplification of TCR beta CDR3 regions used RNA as the template. The TCR CDR3 was amplified in a first-round RT-PCR using the HTBI primer set. TCRdb itself ran the multiplex PCR reads through MiXCR, one entry per CDR3 protein. The sample has 600,000 or so distinct CDR3 sequences; 13% to 15% are singletons. This clonotype has ten or more counts. Its target is not known. The CDR3 is 15 residues long. V lost 2 bases to trimming and J lost 8 bases, with 16 bases between them. This clonotype was sampled from a woman aged 18-29 years with Graves' ophthalmopathy. Sequences were obtained from blood. The chain is built from TRBV12-3 or TRBV12-4 and TRBJ1-5; no reliable D call. CDR3 amino acids: CASSLPEAGGKPQHF. The CDR3 DNA reads as TGTGCCAGCAGTTTACCCGAGGCCGGTGGTAAGCCCCAGCATTTT.